The 2 T cell receptor beta chains below all came from one sample that was sequenced in a study of cytomegalovirus exposure and HLA in healthy donors. In the PCR, 60 Vbeta and 13 Jbeta primers were used. The repertoire was sequenced with immunoSEQ multiplex PCR; TCRdb's copy has only in-frame clones and lacks some. The sample holds about 70,000 clones. Sequenced material: PBMCs. The receptors were gathered from a female donor in good health and CMV-seropositive.

The chain employs TRBV2 and TRBJ2-3, with 8 bases that match TRBD2. Germline V lookup: CDR1 SNHLY, CDR2 FYNNEI. The ends lost 3 bases at V and 1 base at J; junction bases unmatched: 9. The CDR3 totals 17 residues. CDR3 sequence (DNA): TGTGCCAGCAGTGACCCCAATGGACTAGCCGGCACAGATACGCAGTATTTT. Its translation: CASSDPNGLAGTDTQYF.

The chain combines TRBV30 with TRBJ2-1, with D possibly being TRBD1 (5 bases). The CDR3 spans 12 residues. Trimming stripped 0 bases from V and 5 bases from J, with 5 bases between. From germline, CDR1 is GTSNPN and CDR2 SVGIG (reference sequence). CDR3 nucleotide sequence: TGTGCCTGGAGTGTACAGGACAATGAGCAGTTCTTC. Its protein product is CAWSVQDNEQFF.